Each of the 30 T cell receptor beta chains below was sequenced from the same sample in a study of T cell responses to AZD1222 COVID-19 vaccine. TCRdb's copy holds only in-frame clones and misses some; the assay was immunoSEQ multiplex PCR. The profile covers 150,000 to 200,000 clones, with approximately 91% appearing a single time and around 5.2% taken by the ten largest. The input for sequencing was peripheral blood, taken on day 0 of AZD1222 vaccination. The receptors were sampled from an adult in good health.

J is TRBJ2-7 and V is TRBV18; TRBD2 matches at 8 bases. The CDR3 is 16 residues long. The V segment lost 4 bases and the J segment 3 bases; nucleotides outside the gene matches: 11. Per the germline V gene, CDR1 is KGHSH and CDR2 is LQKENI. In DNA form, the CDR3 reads TGTGCCAGCTCACAGGTGTCCGGGACTAGTATCTACGAGCAGTACTTC. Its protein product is CASSQVSGTSIYEQYF.

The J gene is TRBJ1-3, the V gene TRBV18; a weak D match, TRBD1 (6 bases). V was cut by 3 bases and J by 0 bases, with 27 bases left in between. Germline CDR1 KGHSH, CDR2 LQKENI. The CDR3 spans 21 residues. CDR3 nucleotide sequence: TGTGCCAGCTCACCCCTTCCCGGACAGACTATCAAAAAAAGCTCTGGAAACACCATATATTTT. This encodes CASSPLPGQTIKKSSGNTIYF.

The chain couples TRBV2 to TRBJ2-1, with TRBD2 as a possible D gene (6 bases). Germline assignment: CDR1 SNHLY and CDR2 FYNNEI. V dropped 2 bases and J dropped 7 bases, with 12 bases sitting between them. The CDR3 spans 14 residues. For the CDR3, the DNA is TGTGCCAGCAGTGAATTTAGCGCGGGGAATGAGCAGTTCTTC. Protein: CASSEFSAGNEQFF.

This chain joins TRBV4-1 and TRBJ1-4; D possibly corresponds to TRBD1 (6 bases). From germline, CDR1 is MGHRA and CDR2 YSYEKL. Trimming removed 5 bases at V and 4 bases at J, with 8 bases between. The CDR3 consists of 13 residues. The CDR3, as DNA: TGCGCCAGCAGCGGACAGATTAATGAAAAACTGTTTTTT. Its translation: CASSGQINEKLFF.

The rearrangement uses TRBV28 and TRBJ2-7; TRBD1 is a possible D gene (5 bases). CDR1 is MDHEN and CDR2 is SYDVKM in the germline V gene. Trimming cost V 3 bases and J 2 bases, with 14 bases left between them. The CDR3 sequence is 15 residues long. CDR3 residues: CASSFLTESPYEQYF. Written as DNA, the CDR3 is TGTGCCAGCAGTTTCCTGACAGAGTCACCCTACGAGCAGTACTTC.

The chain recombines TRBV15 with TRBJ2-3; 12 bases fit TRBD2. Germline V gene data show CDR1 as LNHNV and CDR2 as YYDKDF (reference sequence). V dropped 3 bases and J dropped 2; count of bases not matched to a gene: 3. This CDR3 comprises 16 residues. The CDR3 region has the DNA TGTGCCACCAGCAGGGGGACTAGCGGGTACACAGATACGCAGTATTTT. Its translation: CATSRGTSGYTDTQYF.

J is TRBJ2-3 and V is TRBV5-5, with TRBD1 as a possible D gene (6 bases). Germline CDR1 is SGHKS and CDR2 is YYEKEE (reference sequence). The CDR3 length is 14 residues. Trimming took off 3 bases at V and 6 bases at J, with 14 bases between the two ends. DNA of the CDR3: TGTGCCAGCAGCTGGGATACAGGGTACGATACGCAGTATTTT. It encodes CASSWDTGYDTQYF.

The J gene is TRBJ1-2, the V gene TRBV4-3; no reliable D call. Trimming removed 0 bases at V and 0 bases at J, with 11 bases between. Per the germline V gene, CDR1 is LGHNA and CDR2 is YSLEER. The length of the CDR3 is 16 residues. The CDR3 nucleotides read TGCGCCAGCAGCCAAGAGGGAGGCATAGCTAACTATGGCTACACCTTC. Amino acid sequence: CASSQEGGIANYGYTF.

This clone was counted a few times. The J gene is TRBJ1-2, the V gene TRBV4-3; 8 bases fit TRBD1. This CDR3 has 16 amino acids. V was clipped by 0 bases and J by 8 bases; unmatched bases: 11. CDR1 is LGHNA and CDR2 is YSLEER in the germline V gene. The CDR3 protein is CASSQDRVRGLWGYTF. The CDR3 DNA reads TGCGCCAGCAGCCAAGATCGGGTCAGGGGGCTATGGGGCTACACCTTC.

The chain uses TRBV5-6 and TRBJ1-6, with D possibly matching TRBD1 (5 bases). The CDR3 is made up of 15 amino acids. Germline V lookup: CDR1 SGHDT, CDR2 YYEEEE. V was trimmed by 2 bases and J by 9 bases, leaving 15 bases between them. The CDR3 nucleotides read TGTGCCAGCAGCTTCAGCATCCAGGGTACTTCACCCCTCCACTTT. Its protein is CASSFSIQGTSPLHF.

CDR3: CASIGPMKDNYGYTF. The DNA for the CDR3 is TGTGCCAGCATAGGCCCGATGAAGGATAACTATGGCTACACCTTC. This rearrangement joins TRBV28 to TRBJ1-2; no definite D call. The germline V and J ends were trimmed by 7 bases and 1 base, with 16 bases remaining between them. Germline V gene lookup returns CDR1 MDHEN and CDR2 SYDVKM. The length of the CDR3 is 15 residues.

In DNA form, the CDR3 reads TGTGCCAGCAGCTTAAATTCAGGTTGGGCCACTGAAGCTTTCTTT. This translates into CASSLNSGWATEAFF. V usage is TRBV7-2 and J usage is TRBJ1-1; D is undetermined. CDR3 size: 15 residues. With 2 bases removed from V and 4 bases from J, the gap between germline ends came to 14 bases. Germline V lookup: CDR1 SGHTA, CDR2 FQGNSA.

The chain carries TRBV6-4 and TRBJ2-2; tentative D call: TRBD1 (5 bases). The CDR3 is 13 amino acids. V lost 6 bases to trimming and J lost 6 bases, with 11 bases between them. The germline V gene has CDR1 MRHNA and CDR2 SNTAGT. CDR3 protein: CASRTDEAGELFF. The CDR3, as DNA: TGTGCCAGCAGGACAGATGAGGCCGGGGAGCTGTTTTTT.

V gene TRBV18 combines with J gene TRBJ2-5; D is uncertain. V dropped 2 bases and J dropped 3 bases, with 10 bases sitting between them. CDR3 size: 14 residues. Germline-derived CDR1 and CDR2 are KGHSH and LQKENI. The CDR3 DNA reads TGTGCCAGCTCACCATCAGGCAGCAAAGAGACCCAGTACTTC. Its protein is CASSPSGSKETQYF.

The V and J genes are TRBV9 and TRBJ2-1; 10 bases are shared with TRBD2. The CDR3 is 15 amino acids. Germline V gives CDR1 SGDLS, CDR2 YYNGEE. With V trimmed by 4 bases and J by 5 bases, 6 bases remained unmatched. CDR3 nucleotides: TGTGCCAGCAGCCGAAGCGGGGGGGCCCACAATGAGCAGTTCTTC. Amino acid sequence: CASSRSGGAHNEQFF.

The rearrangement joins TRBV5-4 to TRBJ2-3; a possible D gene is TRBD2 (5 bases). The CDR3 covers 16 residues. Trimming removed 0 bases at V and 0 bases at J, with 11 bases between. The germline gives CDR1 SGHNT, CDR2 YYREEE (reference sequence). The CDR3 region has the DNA TGTGCCAGCAGCTTGGACCGCGGGCCTAGCACAGATACGCAGTATTTT. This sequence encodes CASSLDRGPSTDTQYF.

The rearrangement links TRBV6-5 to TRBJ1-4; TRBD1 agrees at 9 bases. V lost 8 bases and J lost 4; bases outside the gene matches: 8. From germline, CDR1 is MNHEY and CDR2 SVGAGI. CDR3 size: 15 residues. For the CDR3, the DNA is TGTGCCAGCGCACAGGGGGCCTCAGATAATGAAAAACTGTTTTTT. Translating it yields CASAQGASDNEKLFF.

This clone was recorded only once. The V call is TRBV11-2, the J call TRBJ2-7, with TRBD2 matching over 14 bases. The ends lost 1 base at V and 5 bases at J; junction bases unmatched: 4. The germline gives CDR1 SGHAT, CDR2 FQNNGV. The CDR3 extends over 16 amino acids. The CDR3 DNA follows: TGTGCCAGCAGCTTAGTACTGGGACTAGCGGGGGACGAGCAGTACTTC. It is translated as CASSLVLGLAGDEQYF.

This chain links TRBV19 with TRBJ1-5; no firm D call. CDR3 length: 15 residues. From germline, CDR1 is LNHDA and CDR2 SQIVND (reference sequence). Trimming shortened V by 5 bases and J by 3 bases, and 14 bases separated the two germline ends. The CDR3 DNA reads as TGTGCCAGTAGTGCGCTCCCGGGATCCAATCAGCCCCAGCATTTT. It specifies CASSALPGSNQPQHF.

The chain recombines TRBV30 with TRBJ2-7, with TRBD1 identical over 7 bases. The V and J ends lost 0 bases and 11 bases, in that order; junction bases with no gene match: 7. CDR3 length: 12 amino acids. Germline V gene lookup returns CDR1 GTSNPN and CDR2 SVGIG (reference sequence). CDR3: CAWSVNRGSEYF. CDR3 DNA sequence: TGTGCCTGGAGTGTCAACAGGGGTTCCGAGTACTTC.

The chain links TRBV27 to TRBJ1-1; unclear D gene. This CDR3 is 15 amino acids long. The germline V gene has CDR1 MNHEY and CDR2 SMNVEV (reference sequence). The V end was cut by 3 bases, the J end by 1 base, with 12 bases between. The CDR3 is CASSFFVRGNTEAFF. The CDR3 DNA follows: TGTGCCAGCAGTTTTTTTGTCCGGGGGAACACTGAAGCTTTCTTT.

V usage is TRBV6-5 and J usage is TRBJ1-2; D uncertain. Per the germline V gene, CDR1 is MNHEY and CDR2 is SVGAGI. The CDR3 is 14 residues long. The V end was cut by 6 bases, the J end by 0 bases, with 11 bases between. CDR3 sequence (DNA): TGTGCCAGCAGGATTCGAGGTTCTAACTATGGCTACACCTTC. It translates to CASRIRGSNYGYTF.

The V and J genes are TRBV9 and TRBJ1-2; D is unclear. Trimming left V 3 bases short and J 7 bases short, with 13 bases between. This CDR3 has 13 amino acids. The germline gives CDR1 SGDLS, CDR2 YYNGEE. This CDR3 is CASSAGLLGGYTF. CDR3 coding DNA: TGTGCCAGCAGCGCTGGGTTATTGGGTGGCTACACCTTC.

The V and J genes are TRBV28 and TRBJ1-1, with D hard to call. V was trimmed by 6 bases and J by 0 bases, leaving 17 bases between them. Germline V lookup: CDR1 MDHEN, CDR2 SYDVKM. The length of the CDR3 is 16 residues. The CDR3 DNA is TGTGCCAGCAGCGATCGGACGGGTGTCGTGAACACTGAAGCTTTCTTT. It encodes CASSDRTGVVNTEAFF.

The CDR3 nucleotides are TGTGCCAGCAGAACCTGGACAGGGGGAGCCCAGTACTTC. It yields the protein CASRTWTGGAQYF. The rearrangement uses TRBV28 and TRBJ2-5; 10 nucleotides align to TRBD1. There are 13 residues in the CDR3. V lost 6 bases and J lost 9; bases outside the gene matches: 7. Per the germline V gene, CDR1 is MDHEN and CDR2 is SYDVKM.

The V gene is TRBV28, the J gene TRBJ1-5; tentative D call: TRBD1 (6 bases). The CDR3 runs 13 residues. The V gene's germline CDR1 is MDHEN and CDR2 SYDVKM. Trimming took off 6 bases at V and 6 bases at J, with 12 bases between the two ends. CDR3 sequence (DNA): TGTGCCAGCAGCCCAGGGGTTGGTCAGCCCCAGCATTTT. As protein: CASSPGVGQPQHF.

The CDR3: CASSLGRGFGGYTF. CDR3 bases: TGTGCCAGCAGTTTGGGCAGGGGATTCGGGGGCTACACCTTC. V usage is TRBV2 and J usage is TRBJ1-2, with D perhaps TRBD1 (6 bases). V was trimmed by 5 bases and J by 8 bases, leaving 18 bases between them. Germline V gene sequence: CDR1 SNHLY, CDR2 FYNNEI. This CDR3 contains 14 residues.

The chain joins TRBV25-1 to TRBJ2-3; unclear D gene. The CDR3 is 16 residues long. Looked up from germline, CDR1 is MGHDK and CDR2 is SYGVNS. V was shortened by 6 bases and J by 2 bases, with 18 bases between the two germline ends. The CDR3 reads CASRRSGPGYTDTQYF. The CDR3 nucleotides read TGTGCCAGCAGGAGATCCGGGCCCGGCTACACAGATACGCAGTATTTT.

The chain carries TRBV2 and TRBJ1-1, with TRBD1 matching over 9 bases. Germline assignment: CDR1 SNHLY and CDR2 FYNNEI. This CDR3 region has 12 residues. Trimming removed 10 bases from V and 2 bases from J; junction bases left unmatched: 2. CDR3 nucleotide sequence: TGTGCCACGACAGGGGGAAACACTGAAGCTTTCTTT. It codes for CATTGGNTEAFF.

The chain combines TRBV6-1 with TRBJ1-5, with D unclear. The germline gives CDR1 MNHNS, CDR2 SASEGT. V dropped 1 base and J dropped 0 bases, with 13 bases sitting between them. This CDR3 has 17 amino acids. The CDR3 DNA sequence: TGTGCCAGCAGTGAAGGGTTTTGGAAAAATAGCAATCAGCCCCAGCATTTT. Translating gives CASSEGFWKNSNQPQHF.